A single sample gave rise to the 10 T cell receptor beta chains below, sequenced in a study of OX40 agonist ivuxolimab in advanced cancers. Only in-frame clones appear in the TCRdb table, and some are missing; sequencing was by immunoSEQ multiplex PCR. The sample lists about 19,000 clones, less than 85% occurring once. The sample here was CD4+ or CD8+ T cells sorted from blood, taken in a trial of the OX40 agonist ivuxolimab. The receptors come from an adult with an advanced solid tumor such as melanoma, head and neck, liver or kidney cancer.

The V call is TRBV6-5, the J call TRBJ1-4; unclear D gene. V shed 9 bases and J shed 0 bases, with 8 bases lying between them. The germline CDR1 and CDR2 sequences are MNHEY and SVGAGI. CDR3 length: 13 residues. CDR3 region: CASGIATNEKLFF. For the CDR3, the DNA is TGTGCCAGTGGAATAGCAACTAATGAAAAACTGTTTTTT.

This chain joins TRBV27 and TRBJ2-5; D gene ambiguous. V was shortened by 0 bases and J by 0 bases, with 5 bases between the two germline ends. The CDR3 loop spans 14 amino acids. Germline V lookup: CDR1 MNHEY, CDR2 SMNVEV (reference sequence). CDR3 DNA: TGTGCCAGCAGTTTATCTCCCTACCAAGAGACCCAGTACTTC. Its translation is CASSLSPYQETQYF.

Written as DNA, the CDR3 is TGTGCCAGCAGCTTAAATCTTGGGGGGACCACAGATACGCAGTATTTT. This sequence encodes CASSLNLGGTTDTQYF. The V and J genes are TRBV7-3 and TRBJ2-3; D may be TRBD2 (6 bases). V lost 1 base, J lost 2 bases, and 13 bases lay in between. The CDR3 contains 16 residues. The germline CDR1 and CDR2 sequences are SGHTA and FQGTGA.

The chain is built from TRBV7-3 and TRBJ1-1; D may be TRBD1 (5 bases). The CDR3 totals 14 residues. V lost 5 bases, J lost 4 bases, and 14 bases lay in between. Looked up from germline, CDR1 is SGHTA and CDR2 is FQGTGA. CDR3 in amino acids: CASSLIGGPTEAFF. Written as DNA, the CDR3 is TGTGCCAGCAGCCTTATCGGGGGTCCCACTGAAGCTTTCTTT.

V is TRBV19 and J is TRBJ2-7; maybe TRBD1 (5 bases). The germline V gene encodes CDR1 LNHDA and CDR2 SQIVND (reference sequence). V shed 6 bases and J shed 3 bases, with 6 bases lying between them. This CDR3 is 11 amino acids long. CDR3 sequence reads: CASSDSYEQYF. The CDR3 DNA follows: TGTGCCAGTAGCGACAGCTACGAGCAGTACTTC.

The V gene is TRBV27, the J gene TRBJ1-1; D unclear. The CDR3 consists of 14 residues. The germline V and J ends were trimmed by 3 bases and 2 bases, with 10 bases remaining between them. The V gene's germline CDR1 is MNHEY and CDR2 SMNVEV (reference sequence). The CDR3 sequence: CASSFLEGNTEAFF. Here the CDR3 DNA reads TGTGCCAGCAGTTTTCTGGAGGGTAACACTGAAGCTTTCTTT.

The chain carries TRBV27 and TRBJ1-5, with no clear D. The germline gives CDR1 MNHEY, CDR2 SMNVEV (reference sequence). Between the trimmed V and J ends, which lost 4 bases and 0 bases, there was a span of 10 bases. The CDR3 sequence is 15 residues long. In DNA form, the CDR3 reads TGTGCCAGCAGTTCCTGGCAGTATAGCAATCAGCCCCAGCATTTT. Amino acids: CASSSWQYSNQPQHF.

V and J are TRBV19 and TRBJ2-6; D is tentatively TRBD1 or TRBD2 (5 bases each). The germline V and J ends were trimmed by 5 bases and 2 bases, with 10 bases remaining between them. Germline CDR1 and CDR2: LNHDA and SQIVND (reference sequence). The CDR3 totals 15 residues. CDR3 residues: CASSPRDAGANVLTF. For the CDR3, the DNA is TGTGCCAGTAGTCCCAGGGACGCTGGGGCCAACGTCCTGACTTTC.

Here the CDR3 reads CASSYGGTQYF. The CDR3 coding sequence is TGTGCCAGCAGTTACGGGGGGACGCAGTATTTT. V usage is TRBV6-5 and J usage is TRBJ2-3; weak D call: TRBD2 (6 bases). CDR3 length equals 11 residues. CDR1 is MNHEY and CDR2 is SVGAGI in the germline V gene. V shed 2 bases and J shed 9 bases, with 6 bases lying between them.

CDR3 bases: TGTGCCAGCAGCGGGCTTGGCGAGATGAACACTGAAGCTTTCTTT. It encodes CASSGLGEMNTEAFF. J is TRBJ1-1 and V is TRBV7-2; D uncertain. Germline assignment: CDR1 SGHTA and CDR2 FQGNSA. V lost 5 bases, J lost 0 bases, and 13 bases lay in between. The CDR3 is made up of 15 amino acids.